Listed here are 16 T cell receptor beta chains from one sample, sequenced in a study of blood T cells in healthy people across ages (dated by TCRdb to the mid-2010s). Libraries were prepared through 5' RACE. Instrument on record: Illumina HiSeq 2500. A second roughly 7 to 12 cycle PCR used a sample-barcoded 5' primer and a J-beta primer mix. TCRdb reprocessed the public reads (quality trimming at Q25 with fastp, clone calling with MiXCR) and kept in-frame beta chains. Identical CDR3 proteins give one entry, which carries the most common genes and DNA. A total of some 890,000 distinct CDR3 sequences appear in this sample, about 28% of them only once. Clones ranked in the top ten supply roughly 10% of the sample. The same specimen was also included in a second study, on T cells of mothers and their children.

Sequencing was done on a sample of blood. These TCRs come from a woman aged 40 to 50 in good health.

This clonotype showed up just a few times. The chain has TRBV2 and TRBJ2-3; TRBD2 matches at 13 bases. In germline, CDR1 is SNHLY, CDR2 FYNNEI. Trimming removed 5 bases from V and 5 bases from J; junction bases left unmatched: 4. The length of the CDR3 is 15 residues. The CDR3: CASSRLAGGGDTQYF. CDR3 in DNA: TGTGCCAGCAGTCGACTAGCGGGGGGTGGAGATACGCAGTATTTT.

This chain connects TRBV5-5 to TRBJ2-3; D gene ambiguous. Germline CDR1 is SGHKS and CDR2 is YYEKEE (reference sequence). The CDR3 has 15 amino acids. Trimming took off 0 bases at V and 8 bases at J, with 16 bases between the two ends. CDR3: CASSLAAAARSTQYF. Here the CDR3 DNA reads TGTGCCAGCAGCTTGGCCGCGGCCGCTCGGTCTACGCAGTATTTT.

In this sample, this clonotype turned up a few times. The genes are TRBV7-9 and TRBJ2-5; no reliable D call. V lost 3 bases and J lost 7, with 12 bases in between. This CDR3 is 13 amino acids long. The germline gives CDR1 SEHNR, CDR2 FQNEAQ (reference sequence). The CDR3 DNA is TGTGCCAGCAGCTTCCGGGTTGGCCTGACCCAGTACTTC. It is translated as CASSFRVGLTQYF.

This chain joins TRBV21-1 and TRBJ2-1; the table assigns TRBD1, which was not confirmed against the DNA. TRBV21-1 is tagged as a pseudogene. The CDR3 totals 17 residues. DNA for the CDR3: TGTGCCAGCAGCCCCCAACCCTACAGGGGCTGGTGCAATGAGCAGTTCTTC. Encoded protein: CASSPQPYRGWCNEQFF.

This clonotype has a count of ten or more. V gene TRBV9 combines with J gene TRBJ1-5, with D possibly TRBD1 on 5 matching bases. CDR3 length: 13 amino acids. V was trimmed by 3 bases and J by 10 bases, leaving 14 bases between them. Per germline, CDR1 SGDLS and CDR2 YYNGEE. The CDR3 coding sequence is TGTGCCAGCAGCGGCGGTGAAAGGGGCCCCCAGCATTTT. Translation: CASSGGERGPQHF.

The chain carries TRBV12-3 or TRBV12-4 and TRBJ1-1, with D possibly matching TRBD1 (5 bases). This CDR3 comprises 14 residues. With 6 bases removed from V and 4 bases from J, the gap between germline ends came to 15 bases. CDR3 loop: CASREAGGGTEAFF. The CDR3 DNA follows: TGTGCCAGCAGGGAAGCGGGGGGAGGCACTGAAGCTTTCTTT.

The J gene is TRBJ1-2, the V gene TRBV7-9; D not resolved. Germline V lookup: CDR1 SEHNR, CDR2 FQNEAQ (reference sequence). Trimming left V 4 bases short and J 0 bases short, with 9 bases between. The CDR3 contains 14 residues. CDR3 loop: CASSYNPTNYGYTF. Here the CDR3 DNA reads TGTGCCAGCAGCTATAACCCGACTAACTATGGCTACACCTTC.

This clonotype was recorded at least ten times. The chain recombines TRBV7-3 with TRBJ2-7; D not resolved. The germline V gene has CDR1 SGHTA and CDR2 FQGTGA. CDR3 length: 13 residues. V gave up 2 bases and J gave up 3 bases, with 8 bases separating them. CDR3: CASSLDGLYEQYF. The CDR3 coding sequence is TGTGCCAGCAGCTTAGATGGCCTCTACGAGCAGTACTTC.

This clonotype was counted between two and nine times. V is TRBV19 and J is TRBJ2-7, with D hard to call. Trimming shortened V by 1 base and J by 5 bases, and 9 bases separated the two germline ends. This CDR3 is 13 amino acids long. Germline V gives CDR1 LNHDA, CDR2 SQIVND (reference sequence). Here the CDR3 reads CASSIGVGNEQYF. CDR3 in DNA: TGTGCCAGTAGTATAGGGGTAGGGAACGAGCAGTACTTC.

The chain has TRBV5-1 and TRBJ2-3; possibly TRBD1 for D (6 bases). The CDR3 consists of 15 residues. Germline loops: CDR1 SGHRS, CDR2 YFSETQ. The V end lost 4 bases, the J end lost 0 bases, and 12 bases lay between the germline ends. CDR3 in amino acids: CASSQRGGSTDTQYF. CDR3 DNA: TGCGCCAGCAGCCAGAGAGGGGGTAGCACAGATACGCAGTATTTT. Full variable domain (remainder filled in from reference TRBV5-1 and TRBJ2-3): KAGVTQTPRYLIKTRGQQVTLSCSPISGHRSVSWYQQTPGQGLQFLFEYFSETQRNKGNFPGRFSGRQFSNSRSEMNVSTLELGDSALYLCASSQRGGSTDTQYFGPGTRLTVL.

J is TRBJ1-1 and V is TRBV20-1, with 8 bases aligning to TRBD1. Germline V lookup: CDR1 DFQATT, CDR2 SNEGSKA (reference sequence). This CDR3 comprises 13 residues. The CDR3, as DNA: TGCCTGCTCGGACAGGGAATGAGCACTGAAGCTTTCTTT. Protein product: CLLGQGMSTEAFF.

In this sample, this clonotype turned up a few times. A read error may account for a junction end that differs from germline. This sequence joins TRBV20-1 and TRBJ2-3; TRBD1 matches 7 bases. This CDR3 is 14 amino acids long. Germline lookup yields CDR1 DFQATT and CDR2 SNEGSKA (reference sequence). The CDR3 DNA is TGCAGAGCTATTTACAGGGGAAGCACAGATACGCAGTATTTT. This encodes CRAIYRGSTDTQYF.

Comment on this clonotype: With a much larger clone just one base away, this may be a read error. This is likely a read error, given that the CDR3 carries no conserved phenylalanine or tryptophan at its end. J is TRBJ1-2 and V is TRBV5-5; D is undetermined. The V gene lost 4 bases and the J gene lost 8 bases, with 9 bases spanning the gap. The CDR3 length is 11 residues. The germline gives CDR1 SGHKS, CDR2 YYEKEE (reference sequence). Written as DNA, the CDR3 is TGTGCCAGCAGCCAAAACCAGGGCTACACCGTC. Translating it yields CASSQNQGYTV.

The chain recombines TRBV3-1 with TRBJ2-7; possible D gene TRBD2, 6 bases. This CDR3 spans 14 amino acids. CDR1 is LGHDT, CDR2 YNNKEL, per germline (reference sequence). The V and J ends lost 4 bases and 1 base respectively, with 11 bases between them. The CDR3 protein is CASSPAGKSYEQYF. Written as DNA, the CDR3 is TGTGCCAGCAGCCCCGCGGGGAAGTCCTACGAGCAGTACTTC.

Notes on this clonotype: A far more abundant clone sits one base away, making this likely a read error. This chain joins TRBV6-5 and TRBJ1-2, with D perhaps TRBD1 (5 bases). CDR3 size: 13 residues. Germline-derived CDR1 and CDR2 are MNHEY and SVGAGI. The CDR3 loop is CVSSLRQNYGYTF. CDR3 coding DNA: TGTGTCAGCAGCTTGCGACAGAACTATGGCTACACCTTC.

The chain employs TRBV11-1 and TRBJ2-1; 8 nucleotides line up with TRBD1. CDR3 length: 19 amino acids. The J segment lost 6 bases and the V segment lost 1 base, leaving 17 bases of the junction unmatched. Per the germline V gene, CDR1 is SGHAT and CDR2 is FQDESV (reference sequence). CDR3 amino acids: CASSLGLGRTGGPSNEQFF. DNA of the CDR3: TGTGCCAGCAGCTTAGGTTTGGGCCGAACAGGGGGGCCGAGCAATGAGCAGTTCTTC.